This TCR beta chain emerged from a study of cytomegalovirus exposure and HLA in healthy donors. Overall study findings and caveats: Roughly uniform depth of sequencing across donors was assumed in presence/absence analyses. According to an earlier analysis, most TCR beta V segments yielded productive rearrangements about 87% or about 30% of the time.

Primers included in the PCR were 60 Vbeta and 13 Jbeta primers. Libraries were prepared by immunoSEQ multiplex PCR; TCRdb keeps only in-frame clonotypes and omits some of them. The table lists fewer than 110,000 clones, around 80% of them singletons. At collection, donors were nominally healthy, but unrecorded immune exposures were probable. V lost 2 bases to trimming and J lost 7 bases, with 8 bases between them. The CDR3 is made up of 12 amino acids. The germline V gene has CDR1 SEHNR and CDR2 FQNEAQ (reference sequence). Comment on this clone: The antigen is not known.

Input material: PBMCs. The rearrangement links TRBV7-9 to TRBJ1-2, with D perhaps TRBD1 (5 bases). The receptor was derived from a woman between 18 and 29 years old in good health and CMV-seropositive. The CDR3 coding sequence is TGTGCCAGCAGCTTACAGGGATTTGGCTACACCTTC. This translates into CASSLQGFGYTF.